This T cell receptor beta chain was recorded in a study of OX40 agonist ivuxolimab in advanced cancers. Turning to the study itself: An anti-OX40 (CD134) antibody with agonistic activity, ivuxolimab, was administered to patients. Intravenous ivuxolimab at 0.01 to 10 mg/kg was given to patients every 2 weeks.

Autoimmune disease history or systemic immunosuppression led to patients being barred. Sequencing used immunoSEQ multiplex PCR; TCRdb keeps in-frame clones, though not all of them. The table shows some 67,000 clones, with 85% occurring only once. The TCR was taken from an adult with an advanced solid tumor such as melanoma, head and neck, liver or kidney cancer. The sample consisted of CD4+ or CD8+ T cells sorted from blood, taken in a trial of the OX40 agonist ivuxolimab.

The CDR3 sequence: CASSPGTANEKLFF. CDR3 bases: TGTGCCAGCAGTCCCGGGACTGCTAATGAAAAACTGTTTTTT. The chain uses TRBV6-1 and TRBJ1-4; D is possibly TRBD1 (5 bases). V dropped 5 bases and J dropped 3 bases, with 10 bases sitting between them. CDR3 length equals 14 residues. Germline loops: CDR1 MNHNS, CDR2 SASEGT.